What follows describes a single TCR beta chain. Its antigen is not known. Measured with immunoSEQ multiplex PCR; TCRdb has only the in-frame clones, and not every one. The sample holds about 130,000 clones, about 90% seen once. The data are from a study of cytomegalovirus exposure and HLA in healthy donors. On the study more broadly: According to later analysis, the same platform produced the 120 validation and 600 to 800 first-cohort repertoires.

Study-wide results and caveats: Later, an analysis found that TCR clusters from the first cohort tended to co-occur in the 120 validation repertoires. There were under 200 TCR beta chains listed as cytomegalovirus-associated.

CDR3 length: 15 amino acids. The germline gives CDR1 MGHRA, CDR2 YSYEKL. V was pared by 10 bases and J by 6 bases, with 21 bases between. V usage is TRBV4-1 and J usage is TRBJ2-2; D call uncertain. Specimen: PBMCs. The TCR sequence derives from a woman aged 25 to 39 in good health and CMV-seropositive. The CDR3 reads CATKFWYASPGELFF. For the CDR3, the DNA is TGCGCCACCAAGTTCTGGTACGCGAGTCCCGGGGAGCTGTTTTTT.